This T cell receptor beta chain was sequenced during a study of T cell responses to AZD1222 COVID-19 vaccine. About the research overall: It was second doses at about 4 or about 12 weeks that were pooled.

V lost 7 bases to trimming and J lost 6 bases, with 16 bases between them. Germline V gene lookup returns CDR1 MNHEY and CDR2 SVGAGI. This CDR3 is built from 13 residues. The table came from immunoSEQ multiplex PCR; TCRdb's copy has only in-frame clones and leaves some out. The table records about 120,000 clones, 85% to 95% of them present only once. A note on this clone: Its matching antigen is unknown.

Findings and caveats of the study: Most donors were white British, females outnumbered males, and clonal diversity was possibly underestimated.

The sequence came from an adult in good health. The source material was peripheral blood, sampled on day 0 of AZD1222 vaccination. The chain combines TRBV6-5 with TRBJ2-7, with a possible D match to TRBD2 (6 bases). CDR3 nucleotides: TGTGCCAGCACGCAGGAGGGCTTTTCCGAGCAGTACTTC. Its translation: CASTQEGFSEQYF.